The 28 T cell receptor beta chains reported below all come from one sample, sequenced in a study of blood T cells in healthy people across ages. Primed by a sample-barcoded 5' primer and a J-beta primer mix, a second PCR proceeded for roughly 7 to 12 cycles. One entry per CDR3 protein, called by TCRdb with MiXCR from the 5' RACE reads. The table lists 650,000 to 800,000 distinct CDR3 sequences, under 45% of them singletons. Sequencing was done on a sample of blood. The origin of the receptors is a man aged 60 to 69 in good health.

This rearrangement joins TRBV5-1 to TRBJ1-4; TRBD1 might be the D (6 bases). CDR1 is SGHRS and CDR2 is YFSETQ in the germline V gene. Between the trimmed V and J ends, which lost 1 base and 4 bases, there was a span of 8 bases. The CDR3 is 14 amino acids. CDR3 sequence: CASSLWTDNEKLFF. The CDR3 DNA reads TGCGCCAGCAGCTTGTGGACAGATAATGAAAAACTGTTTTTT.

CDR3 in DNA: TGTGCCAGCAGCTTATTGGTTAGCGGGGGTTGGGAGACCCAGTACTTC. This codes for CASSLLVSGGWETQYF. The chain couples TRBV7-7 to TRBJ2-5; 9 bases align to TRBD2. The CDR3 loop spans 16 amino acids. The germline V gene encodes CDR1 SSHAT and CDR2 FNYEAQ (reference sequence). J gave up 5 bases and V 2 bases, and 9 bases lay outside the gene matches.

The chain has TRBV27 and TRBJ1-6; D unclear. V was cut by 4 bases and J by 8 bases, with 15 bases left in between. This CDR3 has 15 amino acids. CDR1 is MNHEY and CDR2 is SMNVEV in the germline V gene (reference sequence). CDR3 sequence reads: CASSWFPLPDSPLHF. CDR3 sequence (DNA): TGTGCCAGCAGTTGGTTTCCCCTTCCAGATTCACCCCTCCACTTT.

This chain uses TRBV5-1 with TRBJ2-3; D ambiguous. The ends were cut back, 4 bases at V and 4 bases at J, with 13 bases in the middle. CDR1 and CDR2 (germline): SGHRS, YFSETQ. The CDR3 is 14 amino acids. CDR3 sequence reads: CASSGLLSSDTQYF. In nucleotides, the CDR3 is TGCGCCAGCAGCGGCTTACTTAGTTCAGATACGCAGTATTTT. The full variable domain, its missing parts supplied by reference TRBV5-1 and TRBJ2-3, is KAGVTQTPRYLIKTRGQQVTLSCSPISGHRSVSWYQQTPGQGLQFLFEYFSETQRNKGNFPGRFSGRQFSNSRSEMNVSTLELGDSALYLCASSGLLSSDTQYFGPGTRLTVL.

The chain uses TRBV6-1 and TRBJ1-2; D uncertain. CDR1 is MNHNS and CDR2 is SASEGT in the germline V gene. The ends were cut back, 0 bases at V and 0 bases at J, with 17 bases in the middle. The CDR3 is 18 amino acids. In DNA, the CDR3 is TGTGCCAGCAGTGAAGCGGCGGCAGGTCGGGGAGCTAACTATGGCTACACCTTC. Its translation: CASSEAAAGRGANYGYTF.

Ten or more counts support this clonotype. CDR3 nucleotide sequence: TGTGCCAGCAGACCCACCGGGACAGGGCCCTTCGGGAAGCCCCAGCATTTT. This codes for CASRPTGTGPFGKPQHF. The chain is built from TRBV6-6 and TRBJ1-5; the match to TRBD1 covers 9 bases. Germline V gene lookup returns CDR1 MNHNY and CDR2 SVGAGI (reference sequence). The CDR3 has 17 amino acids. The V gene end was trimmed by 6 bases and the J gene end by 8 bases; junction bases not matched to a gene: 17.

The gene calls are TRBV24-1 and TRBJ2-1; D is possibly TRBD1 or TRBD2 (6 bases each). CDR1 is KGHDR, CDR2 SFDVKD, per germline. The CDR3 spans 15 residues. V was pared by 5 bases and J by 7 bases, with 17 bases between. The CDR3 sequence: CATSAPGAQGNEQFF. DNA for the CDR3: TGTGCCACCAGTGCCCCGGGGGCCCAAGGGAATGAGCAGTTCTTC.

There are many counts of this clonotype. The genes are TRBV28 and TRBJ2-3; D is ambiguous. The CDR3 length is 18 residues. Germline lookup yields CDR1 MDHEN and CDR2 SYDVKM. Trimming took off 5 bases at V and 2 bases at J, with 23 bases between the two ends. CDR3 protein: CASSNSIGLGSLTDTQYF. Written as DNA, the CDR3 is TGTGCCAGCAGTAACTCAATTGGCTTGGGTTCCCTCACAGATACGCAGTATTTT.

The count of this clonotype is one. The junction and the germline gene differ at one end; a read error may be behind it. The CDR3: CASSYLPDRSYKQYF. The CDR3 bases are TGTGCCAGCAGTTACCTACCGGACCGATCCTACAAGCAGTACTTC. The chain joins TRBV6-5 to TRBJ2-7; the D is unclear. The CDR3 has 15 residues. Germline V gene data show CDR1 as MNHEY and CDR2 as SVGAGI.

The V and J genes are TRBV6-2 or TRBV6-3 and TRBJ2-1, with 8 positions matching TRBD1. This CDR3 region has 16 residues. V gave up 5 bases and J gave up 0 bases; unmatched junction bases: 6. Germline loops: CDR1 MNHEY, CDR2 SVGEGT. The CDR3 loop reads CASSPLGTGSYNEQFF. CDR3 coding DNA: TGTGCCAGCAGTCCCCTCGGGACAGGCTCCTACAATGAGCAGTTCTTC.

The CDR3, as DNA: TGTGCCAGCAGTGAAGAGGCCAGGCTGCGTCGGGACACTGAAGCTTTCTTT. Translation gives CASSEEARLRRDTEAFF. The chain has TRBV2 and TRBJ1-1; no firm D call. The CDR3 totals 17 residues. V gave up 1 base and J gave up 3 bases, with 18 bases separating them. Germline lookup yields CDR1 SNHLY and CDR2 FYNNEI.

In its sample, this clonotype was seen a few times. J is TRBJ1-2 and V is TRBV5-1, with 9 bases fitting TRBD1. J was trimmed by 8 bases and V by 5 bases; bases with no gene match: 7. This CDR3 has 13 residues. CDR1 SGHRS and CDR2 YFSETQ come from the germline V gene. CDR3 sequence: CASRKDRGGGYTF. DNA for the CDR3: TGCGCCAGCAGAAAGGACAGGGGAGGCGGCTACACCTTC.

The chain is built from TRBV2 and TRBJ1-6; the D is unclear. Germline V CDR1 and CDR2: SNHLY, FYNNEI. The CDR3 length is 13 residues. V dropped 5 bases and J dropped 5 bases, with 7 bases sitting between them. CDR3 nucleotide sequence: TGTGCCAGCAGTCTGGCACATAATTCACCCCTCCACTTT. This encodes CASSLAHNSPLHF.

This clonotype was counted between two and nine times. V gene TRBV27 combines with J gene TRBJ1-2; TRBD1 might be the D (5 bases). Between the trimmed V and J ends, which lost 5 bases and 7 bases, there was a span of 14 bases. Germline V lookup: CDR1 MNHEY, CDR2 SMNVEV (reference sequence). The CDR3 covers 13 residues. Here the CDR3 reads CASSLTQGSGYTF. In DNA, the CDR3 is TGTGCCAGCAGTCTTACGCAGGGTAGTGGCTACACCTTC.

This clonotype was observed a handful of times. This CDR3 reads CSARRGDSYEQYF. The CDR3 DNA follows: TGCAGTGCCAGGCGGGGGGACTCCTACGAGCAGTACTTC. This chain connects TRBV20-1 to TRBJ2-7; 8 nucleotides agree with TRBD2. V lost 6 bases and J lost 0; bases outside the gene matches: 4. CDR3 size: 13 residues. Germline V lookup: CDR1 DFQATT, CDR2 SNEGSKA (reference sequence).

The chain combines TRBV2 with TRBJ2-1; TRBD2 is a possible D gene (5 bases). CDR1 and CDR2 from the germline V gene are SNHLY and FYNNEI. The V gene lost 6 bases and the J gene lost 5 bases, with 23 bases spanning the gap. The CDR3 length is 17 residues. The CDR3 bases are TGTGCCAGCAGACGCAGTTCGTCTGCGGGCGGCGACAATGAGCAGTTCTTC. Protein sequence: CASRRSSSAGGDNEQFF.

The chain uses TRBV14 and TRBJ2-1; 7 bases align to TRBD2. The CDR3 is 17 residues long. The V gene end was trimmed by 0 bases and the J gene end by 1 base; junction bases not matched to a gene: 6. Germline CDR1 SGHDN, CDR2 FVKESK. CDR3 nucleotides: TGTGCCAGCAGCCAAGACTGGTGGCGGGGGTCCTACAATGAGCAGTTCTTC. Its translation: CASSQDWWRGSYNEQFF.

The rearrangement joins TRBV7-9 to TRBJ1-1, with 9 nucleotides matching TRBD1. V dropped 7 bases and J dropped 0; count of bases not matched to a gene: 12. CDR3 length: 17 residues. Germline V gives CDR1 SEHNR, CDR2 FQNEAQ (reference sequence). This CDR3 is CASKITTGTGLNTEAFF. CDR3 DNA: TGTGCCAGCAAAATTACTACCGGGACAGGGCTGAACACTGAAGCTTTCTTT.

Of note for this clonotype: A much larger clone lies a single base off, so this may be a read error. This chain connects TRBV14 to TRBJ1-1; tentatively, D is TRBD1 (5 bases). From germline, CDR1 is SGHDN and CDR2 FVKESK. The CDR3 contains 14 residues. The CDR3 DNA reads TGTGCCAGCAGCCTCCCAGGGATGAACACTGAAGTTTTCTTT. Its translation is CASSLPGMNTEVFF. Looking up the rest from reference TRBV14 and TRBJ1-1 gives the full variable domain: EAGVTQFPSHSVIEKGQTVTLRCDPISGHDNLYWYRRVMGKEIKFLLHFVKESKQDESGMPNNRFLAERTGGTYSTLKVQPAELEDSGVYFCASSLPGMNTEVFFGQGTRLTVV.

This chain joins TRBV12-3 or TRBV12-4 and TRBJ2-5, with D perhaps matching TRBD1 or TRBD2 (5 bases each). V lost 4 bases and J lost 1, with 13 bases in between. The CDR3 has 15 amino acids. Here the CDR3 DNA reads TGTGCCAGCAGTTCCCGTGACGGGGCCCAAGAGACCCAGTACTTC. Its protein product is CASSSRDGAQETQYF.

The V and J genes are TRBV20-1 and TRBJ2-5; TRBD1 agrees at 9 bases. The CDR3 sequence is 15 residues long. With V trimmed by 0 bases and J by 1 base, 3 bases remained unmatched. Germline-derived CDR1 and CDR2 are DFQATT and SNEGSKA (reference sequence). CDR3 DNA: TGCAGTGCTAGAGACGGGGACAGGGTCCAAGAGACCCAGTACTTC. Translating it yields CSARDGDRVQETQYF.

In its sample, this clonotype was seen a few times. The rearrangement uses TRBV10-3 and TRBJ2-7; 10 nucleotides align to TRBD1. CDR1 ENHRY and CDR2 SYGVKD come from the germline V gene. After removal of 3 bases from V and 3 bases from J, the junction contained 8 bases not matched to a gene. The CDR3 runs to 16 residues. The CDR3 region is CAISDTGQGNSYEQYF. The DNA for the CDR3 is TGTGCCATCAGTGATACGGGACAGGGGAATAGCTACGAGCAGTACTTC.

CDR3 nucleotides: TGTGCCAGCAGCTTGGCCGGGACAGGGATATACGAGCAGTACTTC. This encodes CASSLAGTGIYEQYF. V is TRBV5-5 and J is TRBJ2-7, with 9 bases matching TRBD1. Germline trimming cut 0 bases from V and 4 bases from J; bases unmatched to any gene: 5. The CDR3 has 15 amino acids. Germline values: CDR1 SGHKS, CDR2 YYEKEE (reference sequence).

The chain employs TRBV9 and TRBJ1-2; 10 bases agree with TRBD1. The V gene's germline CDR1 is SGDLS and CDR2 YYNGEE. V dropped 3 bases and J dropped 4; count of bases not matched to a gene: 6. The CDR3 consists of 15 residues. The CDR3 DNA reads as TGTGCCAGCAGCGCCGGACAGGGGGGGGTCTATGGCTACACCTTC. Residues: CASSAGQGGVYGYTF.

The rearrangement links TRBV25-1 to TRBJ1-2; D unclear. Trimming pared 1 base from V and 7 bases from J, leaving 13 bases between. The germline gives CDR1 MGHDK, CDR2 SYGVNS. The length of the CDR3 is 14 residues. The CDR3 region has the DNA TGTGCCAGCAGTGAATCGAGAACATTCGGTGGCTACACCTTC. This codes for CASSESRTFGGYTF.

This chain links TRBV3-1 with TRBJ1-1; 7 positions agree with TRBD1. V trimming: 2 bases; J trimming: 3 bases; junction bases outside the gene matches: 3. Germline lookup yields CDR1 LGHDT and CDR2 YNNKEL (reference sequence). This CDR3 has 14 residues. CDR3 protein: CASSQRDRYTEAFF. The CDR3 DNA sequence: TGTGCCAGCAGCCAACGGGACAGATACACTGAAGCTTTCTTT.

V is TRBV12-3 or TRBV12-4 and J is TRBJ1-1, with a possible D match to TRBD1 (6 bases). The CDR3 consists of 16 residues. V was cut by 6 bases and J by 0 bases, with 17 bases left in between. The CDR3 sequence: CASSLGDTAMNTEAFF. CDR3 bases: TGTGCCAGCAGCCTGGGGGACACAGCGATGAACACTGAAGCTTTCTTT.

Comment on this clonotype: Sequence at one end of the junction differs from germline and may be a read error. The rearrangement uses TRBV29-1 and TRBJ1-2, with a tentative D call TRBD1 (5 bases). Germline CDR1 and CDR2: SQVTM and ANQGSEA. There are 14 residues in the CDR3. As DNA, the CDR3 is TGCAGCGTTAAAGAGGGACGAGAAAACTATGGCTACACCTTC. Residues: CSVKEGRENYGYTF. The variable domain in full, with the rest retrieved from reference TRBV29-1 and TRBJ1-2, is SAVISQKPSRDICQRGTSLTIQCQVDSQVTMMFWYRQQPGQSLTLIATANQGSEATYESGFVIDKFPISRPNLTFSTLTVSNMSPEDSSIYLCSVKEGRENYGYTFGSGTRLTVV.